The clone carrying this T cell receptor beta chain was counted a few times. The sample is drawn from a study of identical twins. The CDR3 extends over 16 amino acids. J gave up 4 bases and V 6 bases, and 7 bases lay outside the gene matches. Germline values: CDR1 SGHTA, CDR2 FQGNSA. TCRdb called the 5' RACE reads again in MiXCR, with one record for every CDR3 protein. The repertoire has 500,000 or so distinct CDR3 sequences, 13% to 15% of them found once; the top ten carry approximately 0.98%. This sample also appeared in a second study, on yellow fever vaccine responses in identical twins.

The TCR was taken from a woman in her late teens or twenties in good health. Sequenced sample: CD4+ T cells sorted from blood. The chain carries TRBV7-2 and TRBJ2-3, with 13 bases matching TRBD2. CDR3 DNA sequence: TGTGCCAGCAGTTCGGGACTAGCGGGGTTGGCAGATACGCAGTATTTT. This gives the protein CASSSGLAGLADTQYF.